This is a list of T cell receptor beta chains from one sample in a study of blood T cell repertoires in COVID-19. Sequencing was performed with immunoSEQ multiplex PCR; in TCRdb, only in-frame clones are kept and a portion is missing. Of fewer than 25,000 clones in the sample, more than 85% are singletons; the top ten hold 7% to 8%. What was sequenced was peripheral blood. Source of these receptors: a woman aged 60-75 years with active COVID-19. Both conserved end residues are part of each CDR3. A D gene is named only where the DNA matches it firmly. Some rows have no size entry. The others give once, few or many, or a class for an expanded clone.

v_call	j_call	clone_size	d_call	cdr3_aa	cdr3_nt
TRBV5-6	TRBJ2-1	NA	NA	CASSRAGATYNEQFF	TGTGCCAGCAGTCGGGCGGGGGCAACCTACAATGAGCAGTTCTTC
TRBV7-3	TRBJ1-4	NA	TRBD1	CASSPLDRGADEKLFF	TGTGCCAGCAGCCCATTGGACAGGGGAGCGGATGAAAAACTGTTTTTT
TRBV20-1	TRBJ2-5	NA	TRBD2	CSASSGGSETQYF	TGCAGTGCTAGTAGCGGGGGGTCTGAGACCCAGTACTTC
TRBV11-2	TRBJ1-4	NA	NA	CASSPGSGEKLFF	TGTGCCAGCAGCCCAGGGTCGGGTGAAAAACTGTTTTTT
TRBV3-1/TRBV3-2	TRBJ1-3	NA	NA	CASSSRGARAPGNTIYF	TGTGCCAGCAGCTCCCGCGGGGCCAGGGCCCCTGGAAACACCATATATTTT
TRBV19	TRBJ2-1	NA	TRBD2	CASSMGEGSRSEQFF	TGTGCCAGTAGTATGGGGGAGGGGTCCCGGTCGGAGCAGTTCTTC
TRBV2	TRBJ2-5	NA	NA	CASTVGGETQYF	TGTGCCTCCACGGTAGGGGGAGAGACCCAGTACTTC
TRBV10-2	TRBJ2-3	NA	TRBD2	CASGGTSGGITDTQYF	TGCGCCAGCGGGGGAACTAGCGGGGGGATCACAGATACGCAGTATTTT
TRBV5-1	TRBJ1-3	few	NA	CASSPDIAGNTIYF	TGCGCCAGCAGCCCGGACATAGCTGGAAACACCATATATTTT
TRBV5-4	TRBJ1-1	NA	NA	CASSGLLRGSTEAFF	TGTGCCAGCAGCGGCCTACTTAGGGGTAGCACTGAAGCTTTCTTT
TRBV6-5	TRBJ2-7	NA	NA	CASIRDWSSYEQYF	TGTGCCAGCATTAGGGACTGGAGCTCCTACGAGCAGTACTTC
TRBV29-1	TRBJ2-3	NA	NA	CSVPSPDTQYF	TGCAGCGTTCCTAGCCCAGATACGCAGTATTTT
TRBV19	TRBJ2-6	once	TRBD1	CASSIGQGAIFGPPGSGANVLTF	TGTGCCAGTAGTATCGGACAGGGGGCGATTTTTGGGCCCCCGGGCTCTGGGGCCAACGTCCTGACTTTC
TRBV3-1/TRBV3-2	TRBJ2-5	NA	TRBD2	CASSQPGGKVGDRETQYF	TGTGCCAGCAGCCAACCCGGGGGGAAGGTCGGGGATAGGGAGACCCAGTACTTC
TRBV21-1	TRBJ1-2	NA	NA	CASSKDRGGYGYTF	TGTGCCAGCAGCAAAGACAGGGGAGGCTATGGCTACACCTTC
TRBV10-1	TRBJ2-1	NA	NA	CASSGDKEQFF	TGCGCCAGCAGTGGGGACAAAGAGCAGTTCTTC
TRBV5-1	TRBJ1-6	NA	NA	CASSLLSRESPLHF	TGCGCCAGCAGCCTGCTCTCCCGGGAGTCACCCCTCCACTTT
TRBV18	TRBJ2-3	NA	TRBD2	CASSPGLAAPEGGTDTQYF	TGTGCCAGCTCACCAGGACTAGCGGCACCCGAAGGGGGTACAGATACGCAGTATTTT
TRBV13	TRBJ1-1	NA	NA	CASSLRQAQNTEAFF	TGTGCCAGCAGCTTACGACAGGCTCAGAACACTGAAGCTTTCTTT
TRBV7-8	TRBJ1-2	NA	NA	CASSLIGEGGYTF	TGTGCCAGCAGCCTTATAGGGGAAGGCGGCTACACCTTC
TRBV24-1	TRBJ2-2	NA	NA	CATSDPSVHTGELFF	TGTGCCACCAGTGACCCCTCAGTTCACACCGGGGAGCTGTTTTTT
TRBV9	TRBJ2-1	NA	NA	CASSVGGGLEQFF	TGTGCCAGCAGCGTAGGAGGAGGACTGGAGCAGTTCTTC
TRBV5-1	TRBJ2-5	NA	NA	CASSYSQETQYF	TGCGCCAGCAGCTACTCCCAAGAGACCCAGTACTTC
TRBV2	TRBJ2-1	NA	NA	CATSGGQGKNNEQFF	TGTGCCACTTCCGGTGGACAAGGCAAAAACAATGAGCAGTTCTTC
TRBV7-6	TRBJ1-5	once	NA	CASSLEGGNQPQHF	TGTGCCAGCAGCTTAGAGGGGGGCAATCAGCCCCAGCATTTT
TRBV7-9	TRBJ2-3	NA	NA	CASSPIRGMGTDTQYF	TGTGCCAGCAGCCCAATACGGGGTATGGGCACAGATACGCAGTATTTT
TRBV18	TRBJ2-5	NA	NA	CASSPPRGGDETQYF	TGTGCCAGCTCACCACCCAGAGGGGGGGACGAGACCCAGTACTTC
TRBV6-2/TRBV6-3	TRBJ2-7	NA	TRBD1	CASSLERGTVPPKQYF	TGTGCCAGCAGTTTGGAAAGAGGGACAGTTCCCCCCAAGCAGTACTTC
TRBV6-6	TRBJ1-1	NA	NA	CASSSQGSLQEAFF	TGTGCCAGCAGTTCTCAGGGATCTCTGCAAGAAGCTTTCTTT
TRBV5-1	TRBJ2-5	NA	TRBD1	CASSLTGVQETQYF	TGCGCCAGCAGCTTGACAGGGGTTCAAGAGACCCAGTACTTC
TRBV6-5	TRBJ1-5	once	TRBD1	CASSLGGLGQPQHF	TGTGCCAGCAGTTTAGGGGGCCTTGGTCAGCCCCAGCATTTT
TRBV9	TRBJ1-6	NA	TRBD1	CASSDTGVSPLHF	TGTGCCAGCAGCGATACAGGGGTGTCACCCCTCCACTTT
TRBV13	TRBJ1-1	NA	NA	CASSRNRDTEAFF	TGTGCCAGCAGCCGAAACCGGGACACTGAAGCTTTCTTT
TRBV6-5	TRBJ1-3	NA	NA	CASRTGQSFGNTIYF	TGTGCCAGCAGAACCGGACAGTCATTTGGAAACACCATATATTTT
TRBV6-1	TRBJ1-5	NA	NA	CASSEASGLSNQPQHF	TGTGCCAGCAGTGAAGCGAGTGGGCTTAGCAATCAGCCCCAGCATTTT
TRBV5-1	TRBJ1-1	NA	NA	CASSLVFPEAFF	TGCGCCAGCAGCTTGGTCTTCCCTGAAGCTTTCTTT
TRBV5-4	TRBJ2-1	NA	TRBD2	CASSLPGLAGGNYNEQFF	TGTGCCAGCAGCTTGCCCGGACTAGCGGGGGGGAACTACAATGAGCAGTTCTTC
TRBV10-2	TRBJ2-2	NA	NA	CASSQNTVNTGELFF	TGCGCCAGCAGTCAGAATACCGTGAACACCGGGGAGCTGTTTTTT
TRBV9	TRBJ1-5	once	NA	CASSVDGASNQPQHF	TGTGCCAGCAGCGTAGATGGGGCTAGCAATCAGCCCCAGCATTTT
TRBV6-2/TRBV6-3	TRBJ2-1	NA	TRBD2	CASSHSGGAYYEQFF	TGTGCCAGCAGTCATAGCGGGGGGGCATATTATGAGCAGTTCTTC
TRBV18	TRBJ2-1	NA	TRBD2	CASSPGLAGDNEQFF	TGTGCCAGCTCACCCGGACTAGCGGGAGACAATGAGCAGTTCTTC
TRBV11-2	TRBJ1-1	NA	NA	CASSFGGGGIAEAFF	TGTGCCAGCAGCTTTGGGGGCGGGGGGATCGCTGAAGCTTTCTTT
TRBV27	TRBJ2-1	few	NA	CASSTGRNEQFF	TGTGCCAGCAGTACAGGCCGCAATGAGCAGTTCTTC
TRBV10-3	TRBJ2-3	NA	TRBD1	CAISGQRTDTQYF	TGTGCCATCTCGGGACAGCGCACAGATACGCAGTATTTT
TRBV14	TRBJ1-2	NA	NA	CASSQGGRAGYTF	TGTGCCAGCAGCCAAGGCGGGAGGGCTGGCTACACCTTC
TRBV5-4	TRBJ1-2	NA	TRBD1	CASSRQGMTGYTF	TGTGCCAGCAGCAGACAGGGGATGACTGGCTACACCTTC
TRBV20-1	TRBJ2-3	NA	NA	CSASKDSGPTDTQYF	TGCAGTGCTAGTAAGGACAGCGGACCCACAGATACGCAGTATTTT
TRBV4-2	TRBJ2-3	NA	NA	CASSQEPGGGTDTQYF	TGTGCCAGCAGCCAAGAACCCGGGGGTGGGACAGATACGCAGTATTTT
TRBV2	TRBJ2-1	NA	TRBD2	CASSESGLAGGGLNEQFF	TGTGCCAGCAGTGAATCCGGGCTAGCGGGGGGGGGATTGAATGAGCAGTTCTTC
TRBV11-2	TRBJ1-1	NA	TRBD1	CASSRTGAGGDTEAFF	TGTGCCAGCAGCCGCACGGGGGCAGGGGGCGACACTGAAGCTTTCTTT
TRBV11-1	TRBJ2-3	NA	NA	CASSPGVSSTDTQYF	TGTGCCAGCAGTCCCGGAGTTTCTAGCACAGATACGCAGTATTTT
TRBV15	TRBJ1-2	once	TRBD1	CATSRGQGYGYTF	TGTGCCACCAGCAGAGGACAGGGCTATGGCTACACCTTC
TRBV19	TRBJ1-3	few	NA	CASSARQTSGNTIYF	TGTGCCAGTAGTGCCCGACAGACCTCTGGAAACACCATATATTTT
TRBV5-1	TRBJ2-5	NA	TRBD2	CASSYGTSGFQETQYF	TGCGCCAGCAGCTACGGGACTAGCGGGTTCCAAGAGACCCAGTACTTC